This is a list of T cell receptor beta chains from one sample in a study of T cell repertoires in cytomegalovirus infection. TCRdb passed the reads through MiXCR, listing each CDR3 protein once. Seen here are 640,000 or so distinct CDR3 sequences, roughly 36% observed once, and the top ten hold roughly 18%. These TCRs are of unknown antigen specificity. The material sequenced was cultured PBMCs, taken from culture after CMV antigen stimulation. Every receptor here comes from a human donor in good health (CMV status not recorded). Some clones in this sample may be carry-over from other donors' samples. Each CDR3 is given with its conserved first and last residue. Each record gives: J gene, D gene, V gene, CDR3 length, CDR3 protein. D genes are given only for firm matches.

>TRBJ2-7|TRBD2|TRBV27|16
CASSLLSGLVGYEQYF
>TRBJ2-7|TRBD1|TRBV4-1|15
CASSHPGQGTYEQYF
>TRBJ2-7|-|TRBV6-5|13
CASRGMSPYEQYF
>TRBJ2-5|-|TRBV20-1|12
CSASYRQETQYF
>TRBJ1-1|-|TRBV7-4|16
CASSLLTAILNTEAFF
>TRBJ2-3|TRBD2|TRBV19|15
CASSMGAGSTDTQYF
>TRBJ1-1|TRBD1|TRBV20-1|13
CSARTGVVTEAFF
>TRBJ2-1|TRBD1|TRBV18|15
CASSIGTGGNNEQFF
>TRBJ1-1|TRBD1|TRBV2|13
CASLMTGDAEAFF
>TRBJ1-1|-|TRBV6-1|13
CASGARGEGKAFF
>TRBJ2-7|TRBD1|TRBV19|14
CASSPDRVFYEQYF
>TRBJ2-7|-|TRBV18|13
CASSPGQTYEQYF
>TRBJ2-3|-|TRBV28|15
CASSLPGGTTYTQYF
>TRBJ2-1|-|TRBV6-6|14
CASSYPHAIHEQFF
>TRBJ1-2|-|TRBV7-2|14
CASSPQTGAYGYTF
>TRBJ1-2|-|TRBV7-9|12
CASSLGGDGYTF
>TRBJ2-7|-|TRBV5-1|13
CASSFSGRDEQYF
>TRBJ2-7|TRBD1|TRBV18|14
CASSPRDRANEQYF
>TRBJ1-3|TRBD1|TRBV5-6|17
CASSPGNRGLSGNTIYF
>TRBJ1-5|-|TRBV2|15
CASSPERQSLQPQHF
>TRBJ1-1|-|TRBV27|14
CASKLGGGVTEAFF
>TRBJ1-1|-|TRBV10-3|13
CAISKDMNTEAFF
>TRBJ2-1|-|TRBV20-1|16
CSALGYDTGTGNEQFF
>TRBJ2-5|-|TRBV20-1|13
CSALSVEGVTQYF
>TRBJ1-4|-|TRBV6-5|16
CASSYTLGAGFEKLFF
>TRBJ1-1|-|TRBV6-1|14
CASSVRTLNTEAFF
>TRBJ2-3|-|TRBV7-2|14
CASRPIAASDTQYF
>TRBJ1-1|TRBD1|TRBV19|16
CASKIRTGSGGTEAFF
>TRBJ2-7|-|TRBV7-2|14
CASSSVIASYEQYF
>TRBJ1-5|-|TRBV7-2|13
CATGSRGNQPQHF
>TRBJ1-5|-|TRBV7-8|15
CASSLGSSSNQPQHF
>TRBJ2-3|TRBD2|TRBV18|16
CASSPLASGVTDTQYF
>TRBJ1-1|-|TRBV5-4|15
CASSLPGAENTEAFF
>TRBJ2-2|-|TRBV19|13
CASSLSSTGELFF
>TRBJ2-1|TRBD2|TRBV7-2|16
CASSIVGTSGNNEQFF
>TRBJ1-1|TRBD1|TRBV28|15
CASSLPTGFRAEAFF
>TRBJ1-5|-|TRBV19|15
CASSISSGGFQPQHF
>TRBJ1-2|-|TRBV7-9|13
CASSLSRGGGYTF
>TRBJ2-5|-|TRBV12-5|15
CASGPGTAGWETQYF
>TRBJ2-7|-|TRBV12-3/TRBV12-4|13
CASSFLGGYEQYF
>TRBJ2-3|TRBD2|TRBV7-6|15
CASSFRAGVTDTQYF
>TRBJ1-4|TRBD1|TRBV7-9|15
CASSPQGQGEEKLFF